This entry concerns a single T cell receptor (beta chain). The data were obtained in a study of blood T cell repertoires in COVID-19. Study as a whole: T cells, B-cell-depleted T cells, or PBMCs provided the cDNA or gDNA that served as material.

Authors' data handling: By means of reference gene primer amplification, nucleated cell counts were estimated. Some clones are missing from TCRdb's copy, which holds only in-frame ones; the method was immunoSEQ multiplex PCR. V and J calls and clone size are those listed in that table; D and trimming were worked out from the DNA. The sample has 120,000 to 150,000 clones, 84% seen once. The source of this sequence is a human donor in a cohort sampled during active COVID-19. The sequenced sample consisted of peripheral blood.

CDR3 DNA: TGTGCCAGCAGCTTAGAAGGGGGGGACTACGAGCAGTACTTC. It is translated as CASSLEGGDYEQYF. The chain combines TRBV7-8 with TRBJ2-7; possible D gene TRBD2, 7 bases. Trimming shortened V by 1 base and J by 3 bases, and 10 bases separated the two germline ends. The CDR3 is made up of 14 amino acids. CDR1 and CDR2 (germline): SGHVS, FQNEAQ.